The 2 T cell receptor beta chains given below trace back to one sample, sequenced in a study of T cells in Graves' hyperthyroidism and ophthalmopathy. There were TCR beta CDR3 regions amplified from RNA transcripts. The HTBI primer set served for first-round RT-PCR of the TCR CDR3. TCRdb independently ran MiXCR on the multiplex PCR reads; one entry per CDR3 protein. The sample has 490,000 or so distinct CDR3 sequences, 20% seen once. Sequencing input: blood. These TCRs come from a middle-aged man with Graves' ophthalmopathy.

The gene calls are TRBV15 and TRBJ1-4; 8 nucleotides match TRBD1. The junction had 5 bases not matched to a gene; V was cut back by 5 bases and J by 3 bases. The CDR3 length is 15 residues. Germline assignment: CDR1 LNHNV and CDR2 YYDKDF (reference sequence). In DNA form, the CDR3 reads TGTGCCACCAGCTATATACAGGGGGCTAATGAAAAACTGTTTTTT. Its protein product is CATSYIQGANEKLFF. Supplemented by reference TRBV15 and TRBJ1-4, the full variable domain reads DAMVIQNPRYQVTQFGKPVTLSCSQTLNHNVMYWYQQKSSQAPKLLFHYYDKDFNNEADTPDNFQSRRPNTSFCFLDIRSPGLGDTAMYLCATSYIQGANEKLFFGSGTQLSVL.

This chain links TRBV7-8 with TRBJ2-4, with 8 bases identical to TRBD2. Unmatched junction bases numbered 3, after V lost 1 base and J lost 1 base. The CDR3 contains 16 residues. CDR1 SGHVS and CDR2 FQNEAQ come from the germline V gene. The CDR3 region is CASSLGAGDAKNIQYF. The CDR3 DNA follows: TGTGCCAGCAGCTTAGGAGCGGGGGACGCCAAAAACATTCAGTACTTC. Drawing the rest from reference TRBV7-8 and TRBJ2-4, the complete variable domain is GAGVSQSPRYKVAKRGQDVALRCDPISGHVSLFWYQQALGQGPEFLTYFQNEAQLDKSGLPSDRFFAERPEGSVSTLKIQRTQQEDSAVYLCASSLGAGDAKNIQYFGAGTRLSVL.